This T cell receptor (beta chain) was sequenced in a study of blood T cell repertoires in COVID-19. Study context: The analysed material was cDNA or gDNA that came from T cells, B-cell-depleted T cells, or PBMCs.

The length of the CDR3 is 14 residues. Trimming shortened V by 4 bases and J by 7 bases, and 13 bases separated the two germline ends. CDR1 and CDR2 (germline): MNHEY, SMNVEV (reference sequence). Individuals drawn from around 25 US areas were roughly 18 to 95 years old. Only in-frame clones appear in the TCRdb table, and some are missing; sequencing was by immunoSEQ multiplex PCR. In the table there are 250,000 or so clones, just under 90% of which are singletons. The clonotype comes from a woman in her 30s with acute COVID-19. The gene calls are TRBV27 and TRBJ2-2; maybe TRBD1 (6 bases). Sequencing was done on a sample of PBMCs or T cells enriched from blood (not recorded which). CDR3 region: CASSSSQGNGELFF. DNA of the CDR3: TGTGCCAGCAGTTCATCCCAGGGGAACGGGGAGCTGTTTTTT.